This T cell receptor beta chain derives from a study of blood T cell repertoires in COVID-19. Study at large: Whether acute or convalescent, the COVID-19 samples came from the United States, Italy and Spain. T cells, B-cell-depleted T cells, or PBMCs supplied cDNA or gDNA.

Per the authors' pipeline: Amplification with reference gene primers provided the estimates of nucleated cell counts. Measured with immunoSEQ multiplex PCR; TCRdb has only the in-frame clones, and not every one. V and J calls and clone size are those listed in that table; D and trimming were worked out from the DNA. The sample holds under 200,000 clones; approximately 80% are singletons and the top ten take over 1.5%. The V end was cut by 3 bases, the J end by 5 bases, with 13 bases between. The V gene's germline CDR1 is SGHTA and CDR2 FQGTGA. This CDR3 spans 14 amino acids. Material for sequencing was peripheral blood. The source is a human donor in a cohort sampled during active COVID-19. The V and J genes are TRBV7-3 and TRBJ1-1; possibly TRBD1 for D (5 bases). CDR3 DNA sequence: TGTGCCAGCAGCTTGCAGGGCTCGAAGACTGAAGCTTTCTTT. Translating it yields CASSLQGSKTEAFF.